This T cell receptor beta chain was sequenced for a study of shared clonotypes between healthy human individuals. Study as a whole: Sampling drew on donors who were a couple of women and a few men aged 18 to 49. Study conclusions and caveats: Some clonotypes were shared by all four sorted-subset donors, while others were not shared. The non-shared ones had lower generation probabilities than the shared ones.

Germline values: CDR1 LGHNA, CDR2 YNFKEQ. This CDR3 is built from 13 residues. V lost 3 bases and J lost 6, with 12 bases in between. On this clone itself: Its specificity is unknown. Within the sample, other DNA sequences also encode this same CDR3.

Data came from immunoSEQ multiplex PCR; TCRdb stores just in-frame clones and leaves some out. This table has more than 600,000 clones, roughly 94% appearing once. Positively selected for CCR7, the CD45RO-negative cells used as naive CD8 cells excluded terminally differentiated effector memory CD45RA+ cells. This receptor was identified in a young man in good health. The chain couples TRBV4-2 to TRBJ2-7; D is perhaps TRBD1 or TRBD2 (5 bases each). Sequenced material: naive CD8+ T cells sorted from blood. In nucleotides, the CDR3 is TGTGCCAGCAGCCAGGGGGAGACTGGCGAGCAGTACTTC. Encoded protein: CASSQGETGEQYF.